This TCR beta chain derives from a study of Graves' ophthalmopathy and Graves' hyperthyroidism. This clonotype has at least ten counts. The sequenced template was RNA, covering the TCR beta CDR3 region. In the first round, RT-PCR was carried out with HTBI primers, and a multiplex PCR formed the second round. TCRdb re-analysed the multiplex PCR reads in MiXCR, keeping a single row per CDR3 protein. In the table there are fewer than 650,000 distinct CDR3 sequences, about a fifth of which are singletons. Hyperthyroidism patients were newly diagnosed, under 2 months' duration, aged 18 to 65. Germline V CDR1 and CDR2: MNHNS, SASEGT. Trimming took off 6 bases at V and 1 base at J, with 15 bases between the two ends. The CDR3 contains 15 residues.

Sequencing was done on a sample of peripheral blood. The TCR comes from a woman younger than 30 with stable Graves' hyperthyroidism. Some clones in this sample may be carry-over from other donors' samples. This sequence joins TRBV6-1 and TRBJ1-1, with D maybe TRBD1 (5 bases). The DNA of the CDR3 is TGTGCCAGCAGAGTAGACAGTAATGGGAACACTGAAGCTTTCTTT. Translating gives CASRVDSNGNTEAFF.